The 8 T cell receptor beta chains below were found in one sample sequenced in a study of OX40 agonist ivuxolimab in advanced cancers. The protocol was immunoSEQ multiplex PCR, while the TCRdb copy is restricted to in-frame clones and leaves out a portion. The data contain 50,000 to 60,000 clones, roughly 87% of them singletons. The input for sequencing was CD4+ or CD8+ T cells sorted from blood, taken in a trial of the OX40 agonist ivuxolimab. The receptors derive from an adult with an advanced solid tumor such as melanoma, head and neck, liver or kidney cancer.

This clone was picked up one time. This rearrangement joins TRBV5-1 to TRBJ1-4; a weak D match, TRBD1 (5 bases). V lost 4 bases and J lost 7, with 14 bases in between. The CDR3 runs to 14 residues. Per germline, CDR1 SGHRS and CDR2 YFSETQ. This CDR3 is CASSPWGGVEKLFF. In DNA form, the CDR3 reads TGCGCCAGCAGCCCCTGGGGGGGGGTTGAAAAACTGTTTTTT. The variable domain in full, completed from reference TRBV5-1 and TRBJ1-4, reads KAGVTQTPRYLIKTRGQQVTLSCSPISGHRSVSWYQQTPGQGLQFLFEYFSETQRNKGNFPGRFSGRQFSNSRSEMNVSTLELGDSALYLCASSPWGGVEKLFFGSGTQLSVL.

This chain joins TRBV6-6 and TRBJ2-3; 14 bases agree with TRBD2. V trimming: 8 bases; J trimming: 4 bases; junction bases outside the gene matches: 5. Germline-derived CDR1 and CDR2 are MNHNY and SVGAGI (reference sequence). CDR3 length equals 15 residues. The CDR3: CASRLAGGGADTQYF. Written as DNA, the CDR3 is TGTGCCAGCCGACTAGCGGGAGGGGGGGCAGATACGCAGTATTTT.

The CDR3 region is CAWSAGQIQETQYF. The CDR3 bases are TGTGCCTGGAGTGCGGGACAAATACAAGAGACCCAGTACTTC. V usage is TRBV30 and J usage is TRBJ2-5; D is possibly TRBD1 (6 bases). V lost 1 base to trimming and J lost 2 bases, with 11 bases between them. The germline gives CDR1 GTSNPN, CDR2 SVGIG (reference sequence). The CDR3 totals 14 residues.

V usage is TRBV4-1 and J usage is TRBJ2-2; D unresolved. The germline V gene encodes CDR1 MGHRA and CDR2 YSYEKL. There are 16 residues in the CDR3. Trimming removed 3 bases at V and 0 bases at J, with 11 bases between. DNA of the CDR3: TGCGCCAGCAGCCAGTCCGTCCCTTCGAACACCGGGGAGCTGTTTTTT. Translation gives CASSQSVPSNTGELFF.

The gene calls are TRBV15 and TRBJ1-2; 7 nucleotides line up with TRBD1. Germline CDR1 and CDR2: LNHNV and YYDKDF (reference sequence). The junction had 8 bases not matched to a gene; V was cut back by 5 bases and J by 8 bases. The CDR3 has 13 residues. CDR3 in amino acids: CATSHPTGSGYTF. The CDR3 DNA reads as TGTGCCACCAGCCATCCGACAGGGTCCGGCTACACCTTC.

The V gene is TRBV27, the J gene TRBJ2-7; D gene uncertain. The germline V and J ends were trimmed by 5 bases and 3 bases, with 11 bases remaining between them. This CDR3 region has 13 residues. Germline loops: CDR1 MNHEY, CDR2 SMNVEV (reference sequence). The CDR3 spells CASSMTRGYEQYF. Written as DNA, the CDR3 is TGTGCCAGCAGTATGACCCGAGGCTACGAGCAGTACTTC.

V usage is TRBV9 and J usage is TRBJ2-3; D remains ambiguous. The germline V and J ends were trimmed by 4 bases and 1 base, with 7 bases remaining between them. This CDR3 is built from 13 residues. Germline values: CDR1 SGDLS, CDR2 YYNGEE. CDR3 nucleotide sequence: TGTGCCAGCAGCTACTTAGGCACAGATACGCAGTATTTT. Translation: CASSYLGTDTQYF.

The chain couples TRBV5-6 to TRBJ2-1; 9 bases are shared with TRBD1. With V trimmed by 3 bases and J by 3 bases, 1 base remained unmatched. Germline assignment: CDR1 SGHDT and CDR2 YYEEEE. CDR3 length equals 14 residues. The CDR3 here is CASSSGQGYNEQFF. The CDR3 nucleotides are TGTGCCAGCAGCTCGGGACAGGGCTACAATGAGCAGTTCTTC.